This TCR beta chain comes out of a study of T-cell memory formation after mild COVID-19. TCRdb recomputed calls from the 5' RACE reads with MiXCR, one row per CDR3 protein. The data hold about 13,000 distinct CDR3 sequences, with approximately 19% observed a single time. Trimming stripped 5 bases from V and 5 bases from J, with 22 bases between. There are 17 residues in the CDR3. Germline V gene data show CDR1 as LNHNV and CDR2 as YYDKDF (reference sequence). The study's findings and limits: Second-wave clones peaking on day 37 lacked confirmed SARS-CoV-2 specificity.

This clonotype was seen ten or more times. What it binds is unknown. Sequencing was done on a sample of PBMCs or a T cell subset sorted from them (not recorded which). The chain uses TRBV15 and TRBJ1-3, with D unresolved. The clonotype comes from an adult woman who had mild COVID-19 (a few samples of this study predate the infection). Cell type and time point are not known. In nucleotides, the CDR3 is TGTGCCACCAGCGGAGTCCGGGATACCGAGCTCCGAAACACCATATATTTT. This translates into CATSGVRDTELRNTIYF.